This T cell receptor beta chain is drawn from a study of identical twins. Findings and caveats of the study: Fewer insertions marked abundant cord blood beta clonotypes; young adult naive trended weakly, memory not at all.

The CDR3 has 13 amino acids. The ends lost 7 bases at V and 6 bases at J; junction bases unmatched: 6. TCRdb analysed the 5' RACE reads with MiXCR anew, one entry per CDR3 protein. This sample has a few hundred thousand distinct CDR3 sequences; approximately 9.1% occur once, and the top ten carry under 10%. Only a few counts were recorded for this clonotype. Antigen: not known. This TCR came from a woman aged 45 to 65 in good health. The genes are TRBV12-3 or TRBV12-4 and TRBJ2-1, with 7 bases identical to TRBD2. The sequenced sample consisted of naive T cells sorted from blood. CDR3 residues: CASTSGGRNEQFF. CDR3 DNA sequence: TGTGCCAGCACCTCGGGGGGACGCAATGAGCAGTTCTTC.